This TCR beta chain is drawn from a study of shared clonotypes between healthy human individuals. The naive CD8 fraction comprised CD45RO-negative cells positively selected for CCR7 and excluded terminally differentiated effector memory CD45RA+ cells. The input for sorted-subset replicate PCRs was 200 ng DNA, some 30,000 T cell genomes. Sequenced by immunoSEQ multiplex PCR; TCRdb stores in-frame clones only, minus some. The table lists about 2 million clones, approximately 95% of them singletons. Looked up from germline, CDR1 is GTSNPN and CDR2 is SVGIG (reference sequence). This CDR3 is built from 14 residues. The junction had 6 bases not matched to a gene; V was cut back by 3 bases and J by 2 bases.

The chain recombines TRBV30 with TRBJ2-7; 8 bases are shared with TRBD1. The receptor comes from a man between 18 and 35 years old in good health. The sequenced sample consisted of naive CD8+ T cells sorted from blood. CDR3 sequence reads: CAWSQQGGPYEQYF. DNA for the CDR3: TGTGCCTGGAGCCAACAGGGGGGACCCTACGAGCAGTACTTC.